The 27 T cell receptor beta chains below were found in one sample sequenced in a study of T cells expressing NK-cell markers. TCRdb re-analyzed the 5' RACE reads; it lists each CDR3 protein once, without DNA. This sample contains hundreds of thousands of distinct CDR3 sequences. Specimen: blood T cells: a sorted CD56 or NKG2C T cell subset, CD4+ or CD8+ T cells, or bulk PBMC T cells (not recorded which). These receptor sequences come from a young man in good health.

This chain connects TRBV15 to TRBJ2-1; TCRdb selects TRBD2, and the lack of DNA leaves this call unchecked. The CDR3 is made up of 18 amino acids. Germline CDR1 reads LNHNV; CDR2 reads YYDKDF (reference sequence). This chain's CDR3 is CATSRTSVRAWGYNEQFF.

The chain recombines TRBV24-1 with TRBJ2-1. The CDR3 is 14 amino acids. The germline CDR1 and CDR2 sequences are KGHDR and SFDVKD. The CDR3 reads CATSDSGLLNEQFF.

V gene TRBV7-9 combines with J gene TRBJ1-2. The CDR3 is 12 amino acids. CDR1 SEHNR and CDR2 FQNEAQ come from the germline V gene (reference sequence). The CDR3 loop reads CASSSYDYGYTF.

The chain recombines TRBV7-9 with TRBJ2-7; absent DNA, TCRdb's TRBD2 call cannot be checked. This CDR3 has 16 amino acids. Germline CDR1 reads SEHNR; CDR2 reads FQNEAQ (reference sequence). CDR3: CASSLAGLEGGDEQYF.

V and J are TRBV4-3 and TRBJ2-1; TCRdb proposes TRBD2, but this gene call is untestable without DNA. Germline CDR1 is LGHNA and CDR2 is YSLEER. CDR3 length: 14 residues. CDR3 sequence: CASSHERRRPEQFF.

The chain carries TRBV20-1 and TRBJ2-2; the TCRdb D gene call, TRBD1, has no DNA to confirm it. The CDR3 is 16 residues long. Germline CDR1 DFQATT, CDR2 SNEGSKA (reference sequence). The CDR3 spells CSARDRDREDTGELFF.

The chain recombines TRBV27 with TRBJ2-3; as DNA is missing, the TRBD1 call by TCRdb cannot be tested. The germline V gene has CDR1 MNHEY and CDR2 SMNVEV (reference sequence). The CDR3 runs to 17 residues. CDR3 residues: CASSLALDRGRVDTQYF.

The CDR3 loop is CASGLSGPPRETQYF. The chain has TRBV12-5 and TRBJ2-5; no DNA is available, so the TRBD2 call from TCRdb remains unchecked. Germline lookup yields CDR1 LGHNT and CDR2 FRNRAP. The CDR3 extends over 15 amino acids.

The V and J genes are TRBV20-1 and TRBJ2-7; TCRdb outputs TRBD1, but without DNA this stays unchecked. The CDR3 has 13 amino acids. Per the germline V gene, CDR1 is DFQATT and CDR2 is SNEGSKA (reference sequence). The CDR3 region is CSAQSGTMYEQYF.

The V call is TRBV12-3 or TRBV12-4, the J call TRBJ2-2. The CDR3 has 14 residues. The chain's CDR3 is CASSPSRRAGELFF.

CDR3 amino acids: CASSQRLAGGTGELFF. The genes are TRBV7-9 and TRBJ2-2; the D call of TRBD2 rests on TCRdb alone, since no DNA is present to check it. The CDR3 has 16 amino acids. Germline-derived CDR1 and CDR2 are SEHNR and FQNEAQ (reference sequence).

This chain links TRBV12-3 or TRBV12-4 with TRBJ2-2; TCRdb outputs TRBD1, but without DNA this stays unchecked. The CDR3 is 17 amino acids. This CDR3 reads CASRTQGAGNRSGELFF.

V usage is TRBV7-6 and J usage is TRBJ2-1; TCRdb reports TRBD2, a call that lacks DNA to check it against. This CDR3 is built from 19 residues. CDR1 and CDR2 from the germline V gene are SGHVS and FNYEAQ. CDR3 amino acids: CASSTWTSGLTSSYNEQFF.

The gene calls are TRBV12-3 or TRBV12-4 and TRBJ2-5; with no DNA, the TCRdb D assignment of TRBD1 cannot be verified. This CDR3 spans 16 amino acids. CDR3 residues: CASSLNNGAPVETQYF.

The chain has TRBV11-2 and TRBJ2-1; there is no DNA to check the TCRdb D call of TRBD2. Germline CDR1 SGHAT, CDR2 FQNNGV. CDR3 length: 14 residues. The CDR3 here is CASSLVRGPSEQFF.

The chain couples TRBV11-3 to TRBJ2-1; checking the TCRdb D call of TRBD2 is not possible without DNA. The CDR3 is 17 residues long. Germline CDR1 SGHNT, CDR2 YENEEA. The CDR3 region is CASSLSWGLAGGNEQFF.

The chain has TRBV10-3 and TRBJ2-1; the D gene TCRdb calls, TRBD1, cannot be checked with no DNA. CDR3 length: 14 amino acids. In germline, CDR1 is ENHRY, CDR2 SYGVKD. CDR3 region: CASAGTGDLNEQFF.

The rearrangement links TRBV28 to TRBJ2-3; TCRdb returns TRBD2, unconfirmable since there is no DNA. There are 15 residues in the CDR3. Germline V gives CDR1 MDHEN, CDR2 SYDVKM. The CDR3 is CASSLPGLVQDTQYF.

The chain uses TRBV24-1 and TRBJ2-6; TCRdb calls TRBD1, which cannot be checked without DNA. This CDR3 comprises 17 residues. CDR1 KGHDR and CDR2 SFDVKD come from the germline V gene. The CDR3 here is CATSGGVMDSGANVLTF.

The chain has TRBV3-1 and TRBJ2-1. The CDR3 spans 12 residues. From germline, CDR1 is LGHDT and CDR2 YNNKEL (reference sequence). CDR3 in amino acids: CASSQSGLQQFF.

The gene calls are TRBV6-1 and TRBJ2-1; lacking DNA, the TRBD2 call made by TCRdb goes unchecked. The germline V gene encodes CDR1 MNHNS and CDR2 SASEGT. The CDR3 has 16 amino acids. This CDR3 is CASSEYGTSGRLGQFF.

The rearrangement uses TRBV9 and TRBJ2-3; lacking DNA, the TRBD2 call made by TCRdb goes unchecked. This CDR3 spans 14 amino acids. From germline, CDR1 is SGDLS and CDR2 YYNGEE. The CDR3 sequence: CASSNLAGDVTQYF.

This chain connects TRBV20-1 to TRBJ2-7. Per germline, CDR1 DFQATT and CDR2 SNEGSKA (reference sequence). CDR3 length: 14 amino acids. The CDR3 spells CSARNSVWGYEQYF.

The chain has TRBV20-1 and TRBJ2-5. This CDR3 contains 14 residues. Germline assignment: CDR1 DFQATT and CDR2 SNEGSKA (reference sequence). CDR3 amino acids: CSARDFSAFETQYF.

The V call is TRBV21-1, the J call TRBJ2-1. TRBV21-1 is flagged as a pseudogene. This CDR3 contains 17 residues. The chain's CDR3 is CASSKWGFRTAYNEQFF.

The chain employs TRBV10-3 and TRBJ2-5; TCRdb gives TRBD2 as the D gene, but with no DNA this cannot be confirmed. The CDR3 loop spans 13 amino acids. Per the germline V gene, CDR1 is ENHRY and CDR2 is SYGVKD. The CDR3 loop is CATVNLAGETQYF.

The chain is built from TRBV30 and TRBJ2-7. Germline V gene lookup returns CDR1 GTSNPN and CDR2 SVGIG (reference sequence). CDR3 length: 13 residues. The CDR3: CAWSRTSPYEQYF.